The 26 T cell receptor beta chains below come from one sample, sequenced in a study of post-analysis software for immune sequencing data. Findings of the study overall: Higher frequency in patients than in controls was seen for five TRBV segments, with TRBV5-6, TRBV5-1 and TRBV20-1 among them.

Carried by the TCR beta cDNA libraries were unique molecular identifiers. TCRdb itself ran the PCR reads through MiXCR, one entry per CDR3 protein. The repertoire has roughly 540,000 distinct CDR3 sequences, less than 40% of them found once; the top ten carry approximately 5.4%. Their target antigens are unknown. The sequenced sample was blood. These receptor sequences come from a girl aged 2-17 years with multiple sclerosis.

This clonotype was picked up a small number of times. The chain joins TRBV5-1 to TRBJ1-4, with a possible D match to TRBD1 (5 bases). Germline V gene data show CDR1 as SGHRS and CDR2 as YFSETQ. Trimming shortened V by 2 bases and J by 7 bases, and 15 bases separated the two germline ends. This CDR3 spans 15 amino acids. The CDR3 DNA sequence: TGCGCCAGCAGCTTAGTACCGGGGGTCCGTGAAAAACTGTTTTTT. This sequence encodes CASSLVPGVREKLFF.

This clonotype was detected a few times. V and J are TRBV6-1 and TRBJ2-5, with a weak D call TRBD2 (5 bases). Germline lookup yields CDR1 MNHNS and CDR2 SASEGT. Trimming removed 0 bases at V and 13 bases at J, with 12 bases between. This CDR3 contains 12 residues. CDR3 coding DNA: TGTGCCAGCAGTGAAGCCAGGACTCTCTCGTACTTC. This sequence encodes CASSEARTLSYF.

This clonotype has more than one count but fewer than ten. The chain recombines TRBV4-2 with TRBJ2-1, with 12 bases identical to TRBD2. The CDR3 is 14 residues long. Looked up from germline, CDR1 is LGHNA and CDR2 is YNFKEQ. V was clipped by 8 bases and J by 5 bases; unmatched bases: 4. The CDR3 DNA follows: TGTGCCAGCGGGCGACTAGCGGGGGACAATGAGCAGTTCTTC. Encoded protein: CASGRLAGDNEQFF.

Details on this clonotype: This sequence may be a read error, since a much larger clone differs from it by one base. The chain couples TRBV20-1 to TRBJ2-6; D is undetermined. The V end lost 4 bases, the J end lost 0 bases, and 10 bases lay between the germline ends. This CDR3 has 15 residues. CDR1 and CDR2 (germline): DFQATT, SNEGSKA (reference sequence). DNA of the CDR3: TGCAGTGCTAAACCCGCAGGCTCTGGGGCCAACGTCCTGACTTTC. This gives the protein CSAKPAGSGANVLTF.

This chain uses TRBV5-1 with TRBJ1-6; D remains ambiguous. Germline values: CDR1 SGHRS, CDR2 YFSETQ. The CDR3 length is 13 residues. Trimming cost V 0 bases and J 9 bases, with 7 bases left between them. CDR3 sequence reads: CASSLDEGSPLHF. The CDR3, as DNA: TGCGCCAGCAGCTTGGACGAGGGTTCACCCCTCCACTTT.

CDR3 sequence reads: CATSRTPTREGAGYTF. CDR3 nucleotide sequence: TGTGCCACCAGCAGAACCCCTACGCGGGAGGGGGCTGGCTACACCTTC. The chain links TRBV15 to TRBJ1-2; 7 bases align to TRBD1. The CDR3 spans 16 residues. J gave up 7 bases and V 2 bases, and 13 bases lay outside the gene matches. Germline CDR1 and CDR2: LNHNV and YYDKDF (reference sequence). Complete variable domain (other parts from reference TRBV15 and TRBJ1-2): DAMVIQNPRYQVTQFGKPVTLSCSQTLNHNVMYWYQQKSSQAPKLLFHYYDKDFNNEADTPDNFQSRRPNTSFCFLDIRSPGLGDTAMYLCATSRTPTREGAGYTFGSGTRLTVV.

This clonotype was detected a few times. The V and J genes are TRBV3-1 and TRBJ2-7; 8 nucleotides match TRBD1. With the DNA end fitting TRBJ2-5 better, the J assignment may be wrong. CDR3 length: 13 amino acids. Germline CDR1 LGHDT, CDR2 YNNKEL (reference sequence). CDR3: CASSQEGTGTQYF. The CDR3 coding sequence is TGTGCCAGCAGCCAAGAAGGGACAGGGACCCAGTACTTC.

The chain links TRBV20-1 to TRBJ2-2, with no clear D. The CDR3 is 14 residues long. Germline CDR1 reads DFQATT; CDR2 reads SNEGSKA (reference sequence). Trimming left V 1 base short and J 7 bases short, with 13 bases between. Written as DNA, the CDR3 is TGCAGTGCTAGAGCCGGGCTAAGTGGCGGGGAGCTGTTTTTT. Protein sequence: CSARAGLSGGELFF.

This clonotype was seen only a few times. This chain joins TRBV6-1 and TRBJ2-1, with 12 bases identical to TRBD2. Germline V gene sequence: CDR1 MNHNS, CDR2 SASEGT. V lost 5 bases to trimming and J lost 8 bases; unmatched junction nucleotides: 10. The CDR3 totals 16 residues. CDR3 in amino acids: CASSTRLAGVFDEQFF. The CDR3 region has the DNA TGTGCCAGCAGTACCAGACTAGCGGGGGTGTTCGATGAGCAGTTCTTC.

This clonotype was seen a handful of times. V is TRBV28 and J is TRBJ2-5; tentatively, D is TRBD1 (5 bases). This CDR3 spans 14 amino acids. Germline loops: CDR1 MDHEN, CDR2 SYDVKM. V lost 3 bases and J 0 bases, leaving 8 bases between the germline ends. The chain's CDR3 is CASSFDRNQETQYF. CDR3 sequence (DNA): TGTGCCAGCAGTTTCGACAGAAACCAAGAGACCCAGTACTTC.

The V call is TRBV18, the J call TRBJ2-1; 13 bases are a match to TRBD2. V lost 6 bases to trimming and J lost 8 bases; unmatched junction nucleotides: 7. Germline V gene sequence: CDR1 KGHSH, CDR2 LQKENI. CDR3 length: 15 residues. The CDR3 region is CASSPGTSGADEQFF. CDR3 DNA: TGTGCCAGCTCCCCAGGGACTAGCGGGGCCGATGAGCAGTTCTTC.

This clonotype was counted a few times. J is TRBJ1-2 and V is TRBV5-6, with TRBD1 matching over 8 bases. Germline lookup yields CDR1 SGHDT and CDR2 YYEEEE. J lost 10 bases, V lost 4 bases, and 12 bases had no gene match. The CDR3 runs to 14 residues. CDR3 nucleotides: TGTGCCAGCAGCCGTCTCCTCGGACAGGGTTACTACACCTTC. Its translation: CASSRLLGQGYYTF. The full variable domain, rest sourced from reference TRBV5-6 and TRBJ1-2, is DAGVTQSPTHLIKTRGQQVTLRCSPKSGHDTVSWYQQALGQGPQFIFQYYEEEERQRGNFPDRFSGHQFPNYSSELNVNALLLGDSALYLCASSRLLGQGYYTFGSGTRLTVV.

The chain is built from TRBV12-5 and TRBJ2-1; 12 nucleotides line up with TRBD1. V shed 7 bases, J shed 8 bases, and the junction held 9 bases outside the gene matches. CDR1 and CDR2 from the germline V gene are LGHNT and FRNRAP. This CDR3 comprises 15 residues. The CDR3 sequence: CASAMGQGATDEQFF. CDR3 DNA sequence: TGTGCTAGTGCCATGGGACAGGGGGCAACCGATGAGCAGTTCTTC.

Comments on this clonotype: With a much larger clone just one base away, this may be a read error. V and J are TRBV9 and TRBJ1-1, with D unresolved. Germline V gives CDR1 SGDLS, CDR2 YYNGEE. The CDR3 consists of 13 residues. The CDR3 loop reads CANSVAGGTEAFF. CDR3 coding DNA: TGTGCCAACAGCGTAGCCGGCGGTACTGAAGCTTTCTTT.

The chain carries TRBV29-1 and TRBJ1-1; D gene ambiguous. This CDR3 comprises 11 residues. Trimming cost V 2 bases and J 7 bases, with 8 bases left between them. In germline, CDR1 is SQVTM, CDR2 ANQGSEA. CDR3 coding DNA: TGCAGCGTTGAATTTTCGGGTGAAGCTTTCTTT. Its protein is CSVEFSGEAFF.

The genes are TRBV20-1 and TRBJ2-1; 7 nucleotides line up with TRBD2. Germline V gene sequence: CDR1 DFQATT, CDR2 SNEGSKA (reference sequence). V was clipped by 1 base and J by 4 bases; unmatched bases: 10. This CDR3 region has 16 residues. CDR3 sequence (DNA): TGCAGTGCTAGAGGCGTGTCGGGGGGTACTTACAATGAGCAGTTCTTC. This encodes CSARGVSGGTYNEQFF.

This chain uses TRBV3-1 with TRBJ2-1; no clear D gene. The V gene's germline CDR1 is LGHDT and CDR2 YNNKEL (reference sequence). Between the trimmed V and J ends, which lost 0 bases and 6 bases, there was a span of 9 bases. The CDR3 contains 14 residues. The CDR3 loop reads CASSQEVSSNEQFF. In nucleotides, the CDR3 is TGTGCCAGCAGCCAAGAGGTCAGCTCCAATGAGCAGTTCTTC.

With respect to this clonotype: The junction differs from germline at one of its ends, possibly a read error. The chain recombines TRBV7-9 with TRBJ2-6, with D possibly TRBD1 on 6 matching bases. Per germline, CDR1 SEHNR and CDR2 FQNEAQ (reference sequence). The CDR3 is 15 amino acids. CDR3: CVSSLEGAGANVLTF. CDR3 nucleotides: TGTGTCAGCAGCTTAGAGGGGGCTGGGGCCAACGTCCTGACTTTC.

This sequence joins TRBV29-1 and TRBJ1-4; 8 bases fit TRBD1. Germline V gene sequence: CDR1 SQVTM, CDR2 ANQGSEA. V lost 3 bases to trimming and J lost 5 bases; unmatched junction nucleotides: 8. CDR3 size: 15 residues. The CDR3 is CSVEERTGKNEKLFF. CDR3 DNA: TGCAGCGTTGAGGAGAGGACAGGGAAAAATGAAAAACTGTTTTTT.

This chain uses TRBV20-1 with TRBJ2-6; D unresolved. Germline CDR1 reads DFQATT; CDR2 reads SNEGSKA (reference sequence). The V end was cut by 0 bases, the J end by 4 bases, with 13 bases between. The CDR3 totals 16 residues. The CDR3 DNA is TGCAGTGCTAGAGACGCCATTAGTTCGGGGGCCAACGTCCTGACTTTC. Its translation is CSARDAISSGANVLTF.

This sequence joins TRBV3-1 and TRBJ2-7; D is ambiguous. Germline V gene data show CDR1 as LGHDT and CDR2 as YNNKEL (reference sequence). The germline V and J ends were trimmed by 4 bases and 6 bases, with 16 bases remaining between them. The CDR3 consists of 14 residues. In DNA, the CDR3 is TGTGCCAGCAGCCCCTCTGGGTCAACCGGCGAGCAGTACTTC. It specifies CASSPSGSTGEQYF.

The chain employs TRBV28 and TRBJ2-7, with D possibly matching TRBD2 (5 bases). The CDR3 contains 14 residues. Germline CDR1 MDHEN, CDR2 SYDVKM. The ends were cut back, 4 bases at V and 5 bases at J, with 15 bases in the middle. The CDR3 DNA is TGTGCCAGCAGTTACGGGGTCTCTGTGCACGAGCAGTACTTC. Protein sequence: CASSYGVSVHEQYF.

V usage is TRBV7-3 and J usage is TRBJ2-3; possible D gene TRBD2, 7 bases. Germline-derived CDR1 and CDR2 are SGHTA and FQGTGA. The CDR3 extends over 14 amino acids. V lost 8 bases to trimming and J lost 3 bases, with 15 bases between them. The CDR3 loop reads CASDRRGGTDTQYF. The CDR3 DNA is TGTGCCAGCGACCGGAGGGGGGGAACAGATACGCAGTATTTT.

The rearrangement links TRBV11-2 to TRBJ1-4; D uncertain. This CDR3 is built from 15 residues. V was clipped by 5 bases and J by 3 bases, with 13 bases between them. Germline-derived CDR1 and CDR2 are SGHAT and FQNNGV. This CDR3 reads CASSPREQPNEKLFF. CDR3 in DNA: TGTGCCAGCAGCCCCCGCGAACAGCCTAATGAAAAACTGTTTTTT. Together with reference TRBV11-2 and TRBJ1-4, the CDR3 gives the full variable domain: EAGVAQSPRYKIIEKRQSVAFWCNPISGHATLYWYQQILGQGPKLLIQFQNNGVVDDSQLPKDRFSAERLKGVDSTLKIQPAKLEDSAVYLCASSPREQPNEKLFFGSGTQLSVL.

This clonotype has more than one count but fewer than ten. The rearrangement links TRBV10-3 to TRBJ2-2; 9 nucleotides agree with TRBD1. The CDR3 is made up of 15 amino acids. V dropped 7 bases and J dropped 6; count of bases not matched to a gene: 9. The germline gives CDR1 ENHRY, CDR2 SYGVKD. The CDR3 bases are TGTGCCATCACCGGAACGGGACAGGGATCCGGGGAGCTGTTTTTT. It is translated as CAITGTGQGSGELFF.

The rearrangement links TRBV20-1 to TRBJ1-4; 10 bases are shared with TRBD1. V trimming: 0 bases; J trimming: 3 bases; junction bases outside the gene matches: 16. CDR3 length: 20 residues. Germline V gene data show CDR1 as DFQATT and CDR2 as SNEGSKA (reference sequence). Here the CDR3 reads CSARDHDRDRGAIANEKLFF. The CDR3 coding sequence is TGCAGTGCTAGAGATCACGATCGGGACAGGGGTGCGATAGCTAATGAAAAACTGTTTTTT.